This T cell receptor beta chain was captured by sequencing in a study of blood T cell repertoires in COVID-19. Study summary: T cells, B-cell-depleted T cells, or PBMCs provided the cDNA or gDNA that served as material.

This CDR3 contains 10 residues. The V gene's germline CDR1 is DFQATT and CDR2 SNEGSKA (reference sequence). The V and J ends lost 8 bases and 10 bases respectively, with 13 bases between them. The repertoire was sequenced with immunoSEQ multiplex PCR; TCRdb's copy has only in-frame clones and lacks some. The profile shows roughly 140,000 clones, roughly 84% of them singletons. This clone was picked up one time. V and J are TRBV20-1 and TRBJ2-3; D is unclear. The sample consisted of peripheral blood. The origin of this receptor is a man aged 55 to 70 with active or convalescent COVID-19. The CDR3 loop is CSPRADPQYF. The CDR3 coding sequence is TGCAGTCCCCGCGCGGATCCGCAGTATTTT.